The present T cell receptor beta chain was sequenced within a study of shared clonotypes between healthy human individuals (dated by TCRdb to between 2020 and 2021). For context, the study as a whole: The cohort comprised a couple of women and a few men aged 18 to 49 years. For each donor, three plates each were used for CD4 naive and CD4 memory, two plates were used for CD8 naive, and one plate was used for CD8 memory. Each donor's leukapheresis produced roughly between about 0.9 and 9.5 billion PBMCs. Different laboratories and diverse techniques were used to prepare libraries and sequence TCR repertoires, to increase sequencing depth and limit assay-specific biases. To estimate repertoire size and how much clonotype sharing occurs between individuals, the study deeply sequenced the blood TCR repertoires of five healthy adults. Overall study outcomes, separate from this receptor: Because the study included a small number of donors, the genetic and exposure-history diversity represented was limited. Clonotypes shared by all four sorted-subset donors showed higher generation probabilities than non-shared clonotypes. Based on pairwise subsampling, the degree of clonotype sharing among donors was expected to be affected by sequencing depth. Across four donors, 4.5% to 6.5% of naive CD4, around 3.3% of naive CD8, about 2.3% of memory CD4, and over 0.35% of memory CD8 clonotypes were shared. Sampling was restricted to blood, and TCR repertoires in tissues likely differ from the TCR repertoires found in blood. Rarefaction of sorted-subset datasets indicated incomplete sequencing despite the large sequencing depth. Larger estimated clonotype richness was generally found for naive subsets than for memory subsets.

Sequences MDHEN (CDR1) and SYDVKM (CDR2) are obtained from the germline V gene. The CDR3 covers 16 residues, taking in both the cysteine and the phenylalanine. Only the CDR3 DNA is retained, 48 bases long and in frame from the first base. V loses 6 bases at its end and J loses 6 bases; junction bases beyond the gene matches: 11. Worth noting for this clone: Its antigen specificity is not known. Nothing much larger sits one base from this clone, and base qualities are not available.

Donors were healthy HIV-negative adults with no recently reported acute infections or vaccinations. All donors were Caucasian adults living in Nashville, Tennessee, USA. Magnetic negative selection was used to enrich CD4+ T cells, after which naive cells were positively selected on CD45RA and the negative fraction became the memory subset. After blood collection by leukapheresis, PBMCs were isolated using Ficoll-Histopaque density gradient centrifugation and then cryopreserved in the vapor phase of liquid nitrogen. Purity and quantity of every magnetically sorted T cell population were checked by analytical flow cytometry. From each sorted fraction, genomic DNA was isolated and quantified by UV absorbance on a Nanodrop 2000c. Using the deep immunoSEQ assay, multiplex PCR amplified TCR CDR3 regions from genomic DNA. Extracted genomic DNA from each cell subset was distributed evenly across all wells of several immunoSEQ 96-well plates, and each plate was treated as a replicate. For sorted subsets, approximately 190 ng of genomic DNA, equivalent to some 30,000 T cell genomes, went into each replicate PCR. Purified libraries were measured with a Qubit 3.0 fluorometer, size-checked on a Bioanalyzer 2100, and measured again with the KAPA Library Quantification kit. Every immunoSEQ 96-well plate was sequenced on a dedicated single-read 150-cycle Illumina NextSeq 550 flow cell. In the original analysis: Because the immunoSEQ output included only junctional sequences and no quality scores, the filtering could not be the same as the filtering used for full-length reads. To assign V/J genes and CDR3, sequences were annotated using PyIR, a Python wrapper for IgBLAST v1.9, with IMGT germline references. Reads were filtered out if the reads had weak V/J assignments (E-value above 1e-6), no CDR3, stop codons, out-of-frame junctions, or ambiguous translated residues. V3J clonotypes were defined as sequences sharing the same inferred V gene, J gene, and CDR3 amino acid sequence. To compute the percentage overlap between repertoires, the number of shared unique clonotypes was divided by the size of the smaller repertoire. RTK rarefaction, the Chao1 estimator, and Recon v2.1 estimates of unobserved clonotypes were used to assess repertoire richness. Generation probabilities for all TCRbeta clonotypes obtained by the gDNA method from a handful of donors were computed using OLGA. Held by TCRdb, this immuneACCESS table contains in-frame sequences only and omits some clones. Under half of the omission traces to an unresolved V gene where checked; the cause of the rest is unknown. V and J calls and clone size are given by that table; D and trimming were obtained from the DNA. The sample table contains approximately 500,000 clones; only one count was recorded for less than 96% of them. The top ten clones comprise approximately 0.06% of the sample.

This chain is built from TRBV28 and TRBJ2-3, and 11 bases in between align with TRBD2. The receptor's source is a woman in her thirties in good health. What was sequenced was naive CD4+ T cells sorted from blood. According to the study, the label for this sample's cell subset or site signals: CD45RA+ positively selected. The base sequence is TGTGCCAGCAGCAAAACGACTAGCGGGATGGTCGATACGCAGTATTTT. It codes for CASSKTTSGMVDTQYF.